These 16 T cell receptor beta chains were sequenced from one sample in a study of cytomegalovirus exposure and HLA in healthy donors. The PCR employed 60 Vbeta primers together with 13 Jbeta primers. Sequencing was performed with immunoSEQ multiplex PCR; in TCRdb, only in-frame clones are kept and a portion is missing. The sample records over 120,000 clones, 70% to 85% being singletons. Material: PBMCs. All receptors come from a man younger than 45 in good health and CMV-seropositive.

V and J are TRBV27 and TRBJ1-2; tentative D call: TRBD1 (5 bases). Germline V gene lookup returns CDR1 MNHEY and CDR2 SMNVEV (reference sequence). V gave up 4 bases and J gave up 0 bases, with 12 bases separating them. The CDR3 runs to 15 residues. The CDR3 DNA is TGTGCCAGCAGTTCAACAGGATTTACTAACTATGGCTACACCTTC. It encodes CASSSTGFTNYGYTF.

This clone was seen a few times. This sequence joins TRBV4-1 and TRBJ2-7; weak D call: TRBD2 (5 bases). The CDR3 sequence is 14 residues long. The germline V gene has CDR1 MGHRA and CDR2 YSYEKL. The germline V and J ends were trimmed by 2 bases and 9 bases, with 17 bases remaining between them. The CDR3: CASSQQPAVRGQYF. CDR3 bases: TGCGCCAGCAGCCAACAGCCGGCCGTCCGGGGGCAGTACTTC.

The chain links TRBV6-5 to TRBJ1-5; a weak D match, TRBD1 (5 bases). V was cut by 5 bases and J by 5 bases, with 13 bases left in between. From germline, CDR1 is MNHEY and CDR2 SVGAGI. This CDR3 spans 14 amino acids. The CDR3 region is CASSDTGGDQPQHF. DNA for the CDR3: TGTGCCAGCAGTGATACAGGCGGAGATCAGCCCCAGCATTTT.

This chain connects TRBV6-1 to TRBJ2-7; tentative D call: TRBD2 (6 bases). From germline, CDR1 is MNHNS and CDR2 SASEGT. The CDR3 totals 15 residues. V was cut by 4 bases and J by 1 base, with 14 bases left in between. The chain's CDR3 is CASSGQGAGSYEQYF. The CDR3 DNA reads TGTGCCAGCAGTGGTCAGGGTGCGGGGTCCTACGAGCAGTACTTC.

V and J are TRBV29-1 and TRBJ1-3; the D is unclear. V lost 5 bases, J lost 2 bases, and 10 bases lay in between. The CDR3 is 13 residues long. CDR1 is SQVTM, CDR2 ANQGSEA, per germline. DNA for the CDR3: TGCAGCGTTCAGGAAAGCCCTGGAAACACCATATATTTT. Protein: CSVQESPGNTIYF.

The rearrangement joins TRBV4-1 to TRBJ2-2; 12 bases map to TRBD2. The CDR3 has 18 amino acids. After removal of 0 bases from V and 3 bases from J, the junction contained 5 bases not matched to a gene. The germline V gene encodes CDR1 MGHRA and CDR2 YSYEKL. This CDR3 is CASSQDGLAGGYTGELFF. DNA for the CDR3: TGCGCCAGCAGCCAAGACGGGCTAGCGGGGGGGTACACCGGGGAGCTGTTTTTT.

This clone was counted ten times or more. This chain links TRBV7-9 with TRBJ1-6; D unclear. Germline CDR1 reads SEHNR; CDR2 reads FQNEAQ (reference sequence). The length of the CDR3 is 15 residues. Trimming stripped 5 bases from V and 6 bases from J, with 14 bases between. CDR3 coding DNA: TGTGCCAGCAGCCCGAGGGCCCAATCTAATTCACCCCTCCACTTT. This translates into CASSPRAQSNSPLHF.

This CDR3 is CASSKTSGGANEQFF. The CDR3 DNA is TGTGCCAGCAGTAAAACTAGCGGGGGGGCCAATGAGCAGTTCTTC. This chain uses TRBV27 with TRBJ2-1, with 13 bases lining up with TRBD2. V was clipped by 5 bases and J by 6 bases; unmatched bases: 4. Germline V lookup: CDR1 MNHEY, CDR2 SMNVEV (reference sequence). This CDR3 contains 15 residues.

This chain connects TRBV28 to TRBJ2-2; no clear D gene. CDR3 size: 13 residues. Trimming took 3 bases from V and 7 from J, leaving 9 bases between them. Germline V lookup: CDR1 MDHEN, CDR2 SYDVKM. CDR3 in DNA: TGTGCCAGCAGTTTCGGATGGAGCGGGGAGCTGTTTTTT. Translating it yields CASSFGWSGELFF.

V usage is TRBV6-1 and J usage is TRBJ2-4, with TRBD1 matching over 7 bases. Germline V gives CDR1 MNHNS, CDR2 SASEGT. The CDR3 consists of 13 residues. The J segment lost 8 bases and the V segment lost 5 bases, leaving 6 bases of the junction unmatched. The CDR3 DNA reads as TGTGCCAGCAGTCTCCAGGGGGTGGACATTCAGTACTTC. Translated: CASSLQGVDIQYF.

The V gene is TRBV10-2, the J gene TRBJ2-5; tentatively, D is TRBD1 (6 bases). The germline V and J ends were trimmed by 8 bases and 2 bases, with 9 bases remaining between them. The CDR3 is 12 amino acids. Germline assignment: CDR1 WSHSY and CDR2 SAAADI. CDR3 coding DNA: TGCGCCAGCGCCGGACAGCAAGAGACCCAGTACTTC. This codes for CASAGQQETQYF.

This rearrangement joins TRBV7-9 to TRBJ2-3, with 12 bases identical to TRBD2. This CDR3 is 16 amino acids long. V lost 5 bases and J lost 7; bases outside the gene matches: 10. Per the germline V gene, CDR1 is SEHNR and CDR2 is FQNEAQ (reference sequence). The CDR3 reads CASSPPTSGSSYTQYF. CDR3 in DNA: TGTGCCAGCAGCCCTCCGACTAGCGGGAGCTCATATACGCAGTATTTT.

Comments on this clone: An end of the junction does not agree with germline; a read error may underlie this. The chain combines TRBV28 with TRBJ1-5; unclear D gene. The CDR3 has 15 amino acids. The germline V gene encodes CDR1 MDHEN and CDR2 SYDVKM. The CDR3 sequence: CASSLWTAKTQPQHF. CDR3 bases: TGTGCCAGCAGCTTATGGACGGCTAAGACACAGCCCCAGCATTTT.

The chain combines TRBV27 with TRBJ2-7; D gene ambiguous. The V and J ends lost 2 bases and 4 bases respectively, with 12 bases between them. CDR1 MNHEY and CDR2 SMNVEV come from the germline V gene (reference sequence). The CDR3 spans 14 residues. The CDR3 spells CASSLRRSLYEQYF. CDR3 nucleotide sequence: TGTGCCAGCAGTTTAAGGCGGAGTTTATACGAGCAGTACTTC.

The V and J genes are TRBV6-1 and TRBJ1-2; D gene unclear. The V gene's germline CDR1 is MNHNS and CDR2 SASEGT. CDR3 length: 13 amino acids. Trimming removed 8 bases from V and 4 bases from J, with 14 bases in between. The CDR3 DNA follows: TGTGCCAGCGGGGAGGGTTGGGTCTATGGCTACACCTTC. It translates to CASGEGWVYGYTF.

This chain joins TRBV6-1 and TRBJ2-6; 8 bases line up with TRBD1. After removal of 0 bases from V and 4 bases from J, the junction contained 2 bases not matched to a gene. CDR1 is MNHNS, CDR2 SASEGT, per germline. CDR3 length: 16 amino acids. CDR3 amino acids: CASSEAQGAGANVLTF. In DNA form, the CDR3 reads TGTGCCAGCAGTGAAGCGCAGGGGGCAGGGGCCAACGTCCTGACTTTC.